The sample holds many counts of the clone carrying this T cell receptor beta chain. The V end lost 8 bases, the J end lost 7 bases, and 13 bases lay between the germline ends. Germline V gives CDR1 MNHEY, CDR2 SVGAGI. The CDR3 has 12 residues. The source of the sample is a study of blood T cell repertoires in COVID-19. TCRdb's table, derived via immunoSEQ multiplex PCR, lists solely in-frame clones and lacks some. The sample has 95,000 to 150,000 clones, under 90% seen once. Sequenced material: peripheral blood. J is TRBJ2-3 and V is TRBV6-5; TRBD2 is a possible D gene (6 bases). This sequence originates from a woman between 65 and 79 years old with acute or convalescent COVID-19. The CDR3 DNA reads TGTGCCAGCGGGGGGTCCATTAATACGCAGTATTTT. Protein: CASGGSINTQYF.